This record concerns one T cell receptor beta chain sequence. The CDR3 covers 13 residues. CDR1 KGHSH and CDR2 LQKENI come from the germline V gene. V trimming: 5 bases; J trimming: 6 bases; junction bases outside the gene matches: 7. This sample was taken from a study of blood T cell repertoires in COVID-19. Libraries were prepared by immunoSEQ multiplex PCR; TCRdb keeps only in-frame clonotypes and omits some of them. This sample carries some 120,000 clones, 92% of them seen once, and the ten largest clones take just over 2%. Sequencing input: peripheral blood. The sequence came from a man aged 45-65 years with COVID-19, enrolled during active disease. V is TRBV18 and J is TRBJ2-7; TRBD1 matches at 7 bases. The CDR3 DNA reads TGTGCCAGCTCAGAGAGAGAGGGGGCCGAGCAGTACTTC. Translation gives CASSEREGAEQYF.